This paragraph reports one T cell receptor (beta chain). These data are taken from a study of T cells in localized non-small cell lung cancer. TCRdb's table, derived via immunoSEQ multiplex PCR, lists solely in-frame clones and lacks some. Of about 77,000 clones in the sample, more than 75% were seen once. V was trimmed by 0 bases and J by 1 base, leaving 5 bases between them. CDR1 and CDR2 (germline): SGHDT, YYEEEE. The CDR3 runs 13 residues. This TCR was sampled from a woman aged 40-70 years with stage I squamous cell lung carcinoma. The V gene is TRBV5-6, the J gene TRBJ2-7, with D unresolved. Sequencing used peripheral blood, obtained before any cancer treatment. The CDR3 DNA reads TGTGCCAGCAGCTTGGTACAGTCCTACGAGCAGTACTTC. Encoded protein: CASSLVQSYEQYF.